These 30 T cell receptor beta chains share one sample of origin, sequenced in a study of cytomegalovirus exposure and HLA in healthy donors. PCR was performed using 60 Vbeta and 13 Jbeta primers. Clones were sequenced by immunoSEQ multiplex PCR, and TCRdb holds only the in-frame ones, with some missing. The sample shows around 200,000 clones, 75% to 85% of them seen only once. Sequencing input: PBMCs. These receptors were collected from a girl aged 2 to 10 in good health and CMV-seropositive.

The chain recombines TRBV14 with TRBJ2-7, with 10 nucleotides matching TRBD2. Germline CDR1 reads SGHDN; CDR2 reads FVKESK. V shed 2 bases, J shed 5 bases, and the junction held 6 bases outside the gene matches. The CDR3 is 15 amino acids. The CDR3 nucleotides read TGTGCCAGCAGCCAAATCGGGCTAGCGGGAGACGAGCAGTACTTC. It encodes CASSQIGLAGDEQYF.

A single count supports this clone. The V gene is TRBV7-3, the J gene TRBJ1-2; no firm D call. The CDR3 sequence is 15 residues long. Germline CDR1 reads SGHTA; CDR2 reads FQGTGA. The ends were cut back, 6 bases at V and 5 bases at J, with 19 bases in the middle. CDR3 region: CASRSGILFRYGYTF. The CDR3 bases are TGTGCCAGCAGGTCCGGGATACTATTTAGGTATGGCTACACCTTC.

V and J are TRBV28 and TRBJ2-1; D unclear. The germline V and J ends were trimmed by 8 bases and 0 bases, with 11 bases remaining between them. The CDR3 runs to 14 residues. CDR1 is MDHEN and CDR2 is SYDVKM in the germline V gene. CDR3 region: CASGTPGSYNEQFF. The CDR3, as DNA: TGTGCCAGCGGTACGCCAGGCTCCTACAATGAGCAGTTCTTC.

The chain has TRBV27 and TRBJ2-7, with TRBD2 matching 9 bases. This CDR3 comprises 16 residues. Germline assignment: CDR1 MNHEY and CDR2 SMNVEV (reference sequence). Trimming took 3 bases from V and 3 from J; bases not matched to a gene: 9. CDR3 nucleotides: TGTGCCAGCAGTTTTCGGCTAGCGGGACAGAACTACGAGCAGTACTTC. The encoded protein is CASSFRLAGQNYEQYF.

The chain combines TRBV6-5 with TRBJ1-1, with 7 bases fitting TRBD1. J lost 1 base, V lost 6 bases, and 5 bases had no gene match. The length of the CDR3 is 14 residues. CDR1 MNHEY and CDR2 SVGAGI come from the germline V gene. This CDR3 reads CASSPGQANTEAFF. The CDR3 coding sequence is TGTGCCAGCAGCCCCGGACAGGCGAACACTGAAGCTTTCTTT.

This clone was seen just once. The rearrangement joins TRBV5-4 to TRBJ2-4; 16 bases line up with TRBD2. Unmatched junction bases numbered 10, after V lost 4 bases and J lost 0 bases. The CDR3 extends over 20 amino acids. In germline, CDR1 is SGHNT, CDR2 YYREEE (reference sequence). The CDR3, as DNA: TGTGCCAGCAGCCACAAACTAGGGACTAGCGGGGGGGTAGCCAAAAACATTCAGTACTTC. Encoded protein: CASSHKLGTSGGVAKNIQYF.

V and J are TRBV19 and TRBJ1-1, with a tentative D call TRBD1 (5 bases). CDR1 is LNHDA and CDR2 is SQIVND in the germline V gene (reference sequence). With 2 bases removed from V and 0 bases from J, the gap between germline ends came to 13 bases. The length of the CDR3 is 16 residues. The CDR3 here is CASSITGTNLNTEAFF. The CDR3 coding sequence is TGTGCCAGTAGTATAACAGGAACCAACTTGAACACTGAAGCTTTCTTT.

The CDR3 DNA sequence: TGTGCCTGGAGTAGCGGGGGACAGGGGGGTGAAAAACTGTTTTTT. It encodes CAWSSGGQGGEKLFF. The V gene is TRBV30, the J gene TRBJ1-4; 11 nucleotides agree with TRBD1. The V gene end was trimmed by 2 bases and the J gene end by 7 bases; junction bases not matched to a gene: 6. There are 15 residues in the CDR3. The germline V gene has CDR1 GTSNPN and CDR2 SVGIG (reference sequence).

The genes are TRBV7-8 and TRBJ2-3, with 13 bases that match TRBD2. V trimming: 5 bases; J trimming: 5 bases; junction bases outside the gene matches: 10. From germline, CDR1 is SGHVS and CDR2 FQNEAQ. The CDR3 runs to 17 residues. CDR3 bases: TGTGCCAGCAGCCGGCGACTAGCGGGAGGCCCGGGAGATACGCAGTATTTT. Its translation: CASSRRLAGGPGDTQYF.

The rearrangement joins TRBV27 to TRBJ2-1, with 9 bases identical to TRBD2. J lost 8 bases, V lost 0 bases, and 20 bases had no gene match. In germline, CDR1 is MNHEY, CDR2 SMNVEV (reference sequence). The CDR3 runs 20 residues. CDR3 nucleotide sequence: TGTGCCAGCAGTTTATCCCACCTTAGCGGGAGAGATATGGGAGACGATGAGCAGTTCTTC. Encoded protein: CASSLSHLSGRDMGDDEQFF.

The rearrangement joins TRBV6-1 to TRBJ2-3; 7 bases are shared with TRBD1. The CDR3 spans 15 residues. CDR1 and CDR2 (germline): MNHNS, SASEGT. V lost 3 bases, J lost 0 bases, and 3 bases stayed unmatched. This CDR3 is CASSDTTGSTDTQYF. Written as DNA, the CDR3 is TGTGCCAGCAGTGACACGACAGGGAGCACAGATACGCAGTATTTT.

The rearrangement joins TRBV11-3 to TRBJ2-1, with 10 bases lining up with TRBD2. This CDR3 region has 19 residues. V shed 4 bases, J shed 6 bases, and the junction held 18 bases outside the gene matches. CDR1 is SGHNT and CDR2 is YENEEA in the germline V gene. Here the CDR3 reads CASSYRFGASGGRGNEQFF. CDR3 in DNA: TGTGCCAGCAGCTATAGATTTGGGGCTAGCGGGGGACGAGGCAATGAGCAGTTCTTC.

In nucleotides, the CDR3 is TGTGCCAGCAGCCAGGACGGGACTTCCCTCTACGAGCAGTACTTC. As protein: CASSQDGTSLYEQYF. V usage is TRBV5-4 and J usage is TRBJ2-7, with TRBD2 as a possible D gene (6 bases). The CDR3 totals 15 residues. Germline values: CDR1 SGHNT, CDR2 YYREEE (reference sequence). The V end lost 4 bases, the J end lost 3 bases, and 17 bases lay between the germline ends.

This chain uses TRBV29-1 with TRBJ1-1; D possibly corresponds to TRBD1 (5 bases). The germline gives CDR1 SQVTM, CDR2 ANQGSEA. V lost 4 bases and J lost 4, with 16 bases in between. The CDR3 sequence is 14 residues long. CDR3 region: CSVAQGQEFTEAFF. The CDR3 DNA reads as TGCAGCGTTGCCCAGGGTCAAGAGTTCACTGAAGCTTTCTTT.

The V and J genes are TRBV6-4 and TRBJ2-7; 7 nucleotides line up with TRBD2. After removal of 4 bases from V and 7 bases from J, the junction contained 1 base not matched to a gene. CDR3 length equals 11 residues. Germline CDR1 is MRHNA and CDR2 is SNTAGT. The CDR3 nucleotides read TGTGCCAGCAGTGGGGGGGGAGAGCAGTACTTC. Its protein is CASSGGGEQYF.

The chain couples TRBV4-1 to TRBJ2-7, with TRBD2 matching over 12 bases. V lost 4 bases and J lost 5; bases outside the gene matches: 12. This CDR3 has 17 residues. Germline CDR1 MGHRA, CDR2 YSYEKL. The CDR3 DNA is TGCGCCAGCAGCCGGACCCTACTAGCGGGAGGAGGGAACGAGCAGTACTTC. Translating gives CASSRTLLAGGGNEQYF.

DNA of the CDR3: TGTGCCAGCAGCTTGGGTGGTCGGGGCTCCTACGAGCAGTACTTC. This encodes CASSLGGRGSYEQYF. The genes are TRBV11-2 and TRBJ2-7; D may be TRBD2 (5 bases). The germline gives CDR1 SGHAT, CDR2 FQNNGV. Trimming took 3 bases from V and 0 from J, leaving 12 bases between them. CDR3 length equals 15 residues.

The chain has TRBV9 and TRBJ2-2; D is perhaps TRBD1 (5 bases). CDR1 and CDR2 (germline): SGDLS, YYNGEE. Trimming took 3 bases from V and 0 from J, leaving 9 bases between them. The CDR3 contains 15 residues. The CDR3 spells CASSATVSNTGELFF. The CDR3 DNA sequence: TGTGCCAGCAGCGCGACAGTGTCGAACACCGGGGAGCTGTTTTTT.

This clone was counted once. CDR3 in DNA: TGTGCCAGCAGTCCCGGGGGGGGCGGACGTCGCGAGTCCTATGGCTACACCTTC. Protein: CASSPGGGGRRESYGYTF. The chain employs TRBV27 and TRBJ1-2, with D possibly being TRBD1 (6 bases). V was clipped by 5 bases and J by 4 bases, with 26 bases between them. Germline-derived CDR1 and CDR2 are MNHEY and SMNVEV (reference sequence). This CDR3 contains 18 residues.

This clone was detected once. The V call is TRBV11-1, the J call TRBJ1-1; 7 nucleotides align to TRBD1. This CDR3 contains 15 residues. Per germline, CDR1 SGHAT and CDR2 FQDESV (reference sequence). V was pared by 2 bases and J by 3 bases, with 6 bases of the junction left unmatched. CDR3 sequence reads: CASSLSTGADTEAFF. CDR3 nucleotide sequence: TGTGCCAGCAGCTTAAGCACAGGGGCGGACACTGAAGCTTTCTTT.

The chain carries TRBV5-5 and TRBJ2-6, with 9 bases lining up with TRBD1. This CDR3 spans 20 amino acids. The trim removed 1 base at V and 0 bases at J, leaving 11 bases unmatched. Germline assignment: CDR1 SGHKS and CDR2 YYEKEE (reference sequence). The CDR3 loop is CASSLSLGGTGTSGANVLTF. DNA of the CDR3: TGTGCCAGCAGCTTGAGTCTCGGGGGGACAGGGACCTCTGGGGCCAACGTCCTGACTTTC.

The chain carries TRBV6-4 and TRBJ2-1; D is possibly TRBD1 (6 bases). The germline V gene encodes CDR1 MRHNA and CDR2 SNTAGT. The germline V and J ends were trimmed by 3 bases and 5 bases, with 8 bases remaining between them. This CDR3 comprises 13 residues. The CDR3 loop is CASSEDSHNEQFF. As DNA, the CDR3 is TGTGCCAGCAGTGAGGACAGCCACAATGAGCAGTTCTTC.

This chain connects TRBV7-9 to TRBJ2-7; D not certain. This CDR3 region has 14 residues. V lost 4 bases, J lost 1 base, and 11 bases lay in between. The V gene's germline CDR1 is SEHNR and CDR2 FQNEAQ (reference sequence). CDR3 residues: CASSSRGGSYEQYF. CDR3 nucleotide sequence: TGTGCCAGCAGCTCCCGTGGCGGTTCCTACGAGCAGTACTTC.

The genes are TRBV7-8 and TRBJ2-1; 11 bases agree with TRBD2. With 3 bases clipped from V and 7 bases from J, the junction kept 5 bases outside the gene matches. CDR3 length: 15 amino acids. CDR1 and CDR2 (germline): SGHVS, FQNEAQ. Written as DNA, the CDR3 is TGTGCCAGCAGCTTGGGACTAGCGGAAGTAAATGAGCAGTTCTTC. Its translation: CASSLGLAEVNEQFF.

This chain joins TRBV10-2 and TRBJ2-3; 13 bases agree with TRBD2. Germline CDR1 and CDR2: WSHSY and SAAADI. The V segment lost 6 bases and the J segment 1 base; nucleotides outside the gene matches: 4. The CDR3 is made up of 16 amino acids. CDR3 loop: CASSLGLAGGTDTQYF. CDR3 DNA sequence: TGCGCCAGCAGCTTAGGACTAGCGGGGGGCACAGATACGCAGTATTTT.

On this clone itself: The junction departs from germline at one end; a sequencing error may be responsible. The chain uses TRBV15 and TRBJ2-1; 10 bases match TRBD2. The V gene's germline CDR1 is LNHNV and CDR2 YYDKDF (reference sequence). The CDR3 consists of 15 residues. The CDR3 nucleotides are TGTGCCGCCAGCAGCTCTAGCGGGAGCGACGATGAGCAGTTCTTC. As protein: CAASSSSGSDDEQFF.

The chain is built from TRBV5-1 and TRBJ1-2; no firm D call. The V gene's germline CDR1 is SGHRS and CDR2 YFSETQ. Trimming shortened V by 4 bases and J by 9 bases, and 19 bases separated the two germline ends. This CDR3 is built from 14 residues. The CDR3 DNA is TGCGCCAGCAGCCCGGAGGCACAGTCTTCTAGCTACACCTTC. This sequence encodes CASSPEAQSSSYTF. The full variable domain, rest sourced from reference TRBV5-1 and TRBJ1-2, is KAGVTQTPRYLIKTRGQQVTLSCSPISGHRSVSWYQQTPGQGLQFLFEYFSETQRNKGNFPGRFSGRQFSNSRSEMNVSTLELGDSALYLCASSPEAQSSSYTFGSGTRLTVV.

The count of this clone is one. This chain links TRBV28 with TRBJ2-7; D ambiguous. This CDR3 is 11 amino acids long. Deletions cut 5 bases from V and 3 bases from J, with 5 bases between. Germline assignment: CDR1 MDHEN and CDR2 SYDVKM. The CDR3 region is CASSPFYEQYF. The CDR3 DNA is TGTGCCAGCAGTCCCTTCTACGAGCAGTACTTC.

The chain uses TRBV18 and TRBJ1-2; 8 positions match TRBD1. Germline values: CDR1 KGHSH, CDR2 LQKENI. The length of the CDR3 is 15 residues. Losses at the gene ends were 5 bases for V and 4 bases for J; bases not matched to a gene: 9. The CDR3 here is CASSTGQGRIYGYTF. The CDR3 coding sequence is TGTGCCAGCTCAACCGGACAGGGTAGGATCTATGGCTACACCTTC.

The rearrangement joins TRBV18 to TRBJ1-2, with D possibly being TRBD1 (6 bases). Germline V gene sequence: CDR1 KGHSH, CDR2 LQKENI. The V end lost 3 bases, the J end lost 4 bases, and 18 bases lay between the germline ends. The CDR3 consists of 16 residues. The CDR3 coding sequence is TGTGCCAGCTCACCGGGAACAGGGTCTAGGCCCTATGGCTACACCTTC. Translated, it gives CASSPGTGSRPYGYTF.